The 24 T cell receptor beta chains presented below share a single source sample, sequenced in a study of cytomegalovirus exposure and HLA in healthy donors. Primers included in the PCR were 60 Vbeta and 13 Jbeta primers. Only in-frame clones appear in the TCRdb table, and some are missing; sequencing was by immunoSEQ multiplex PCR. This table holds under 200,000 clones, 65% to 90% found once. The sequencing sample was made of PBMCs. These receptors originate from a woman younger than 30 in good health and CMV-seronegative.

The sample holds one count of this clone. The chain links TRBV19 to TRBJ2-4, with TRBD1 matching over 11 bases. The CDR3 is 14 amino acids. V gave up 6 bases and J gave up 6 bases; unmatched junction bases: 4. CDR1 and CDR2 (germline): LNHDA, SQIVND (reference sequence). CDR3 nucleotide sequence: TGTGCCAGTAGGGGGACAGGGGGGGCAAACATTCAGTACTTC. It yields the protein CASRGTGGANIQYF.

The V call is TRBV6-5, the J call TRBJ1-1; tentative D call: TRBD1 (6 bases). Germline lookup yields CDR1 MNHEY and CDR2 SVGAGI. The CDR3 extends over 14 amino acids. V was cut by 2 bases and J by 1 base, with 8 bases left in between. The CDR3 region has the DNA TGTGCCAGCAGTTACGGGGGACAGAACACTGAAGCTTTCTTT. This translates into CASSYGGQNTEAFF.

V gene TRBV19 combines with J gene TRBJ2-5; TRBD2 matches at 7 bases. With 5 bases clipped from V and 7 bases from J, the junction kept 4 bases outside the gene matches. CDR1 is LNHDA and CDR2 is SQIVND in the germline V gene (reference sequence). The CDR3 extends over 12 amino acids. CDR3 nucleotide sequence: TGTGCCAGTAGTGGCACGGGGGGGACCCAGTACTTC. Amino acids: CASSGTGGTQYF.

Concerning this clone itself: At one boundary the junction diverges from the germline segment, which might be a read error. The rearrangement links TRBV2 to TRBJ2-3; TRBD2 might be the D (5 bases). The CDR3 extends over 14 amino acids. Germline V gives CDR1 SNHLY, CDR2 FYNNEI. In nucleotides, the CDR3 is TGTGCCAGTAGTGGGCGTGAGGGCGCAGATACGCAGTATTTT. This codes for CASSGREGADTQYF.

The J gene is TRBJ2-7, the V gene TRBV10-2; TRBD1 might be the D (6 bases). Germline-derived CDR1 and CDR2 are WSHSY and SAAADI. The V end lost 6 bases, the J end lost 1 base, and 10 bases lay between the germline ends. The CDR3 is 13 amino acids. The CDR3 region is CASSGDTSYEQYF. DNA for the CDR3: TGCGCCAGCAGCGGGGACACGTCCTACGAGCAGTACTTC.

The gene calls are TRBV7-3 and TRBJ2-3; possibly TRBD2 for D (5 bases). Germline-derived CDR1 and CDR2 are SGHTA and FQGTGA. This CDR3 region has 13 residues. The V and J ends lost 3 bases and 1 base respectively, with 5 bases between them. CDR3 residues: CASSFSGTDTQYF. CDR3 DNA: TGTGCCAGCAGCTTTAGCGGCACAGATACGCAGTATTTT.

This sequence joins TRBV28 and TRBJ1-2; the match to TRBD1 covers 7 bases. V lost 4 bases to trimming and J lost 2 bases; unmatched junction nucleotides: 7. The CDR3 has 15 residues. The V gene's germline CDR1 is MDHEN and CDR2 SYDVKM. For the CDR3, the DNA is TGTGCCAGCAGTTCCTACAGGGGTGGAAACTATGGCTACACCTTC. As protein: CASSSYRGGNYGYTF.

This chain's CDR3 is CASSGYGQGYSYNEQFF. The CDR3, as DNA: TGTGCCAGCAGCGGATACGGACAGGGTTACTCCTACAATGAGCAGTTCTTC. The chain links TRBV11-2 to TRBJ2-1, with 8 bases identical to TRBD1. Unmatched junction bases numbered 9, after V lost 5 bases and J lost 0 bases. The CDR3 is 17 residues long. Germline assignment: CDR1 SGHAT and CDR2 FQNNGV.

This chain links TRBV5-6 with TRBJ2-7, with D maybe TRBD2 (6 bases). Germline V CDR1 and CDR2: SGHDT, YYEEEE. Trimming pared 3 bases from V and 7 bases from J, leaving 17 bases between. This CDR3 has 14 amino acids. Here the CDR3 DNA reads TGTGCCAGCAGCTCAACCCACCTCCGGGGGGAGCAGTACTTC. As protein: CASSSTHLRGEQYF.

This chain uses TRBV7-9 with TRBJ2-4; 12 bases agree with TRBD2. Trimming removed 4 bases from V and 15 bases from J; junction bases left unmatched: 10. Germline CDR1 SEHNR, CDR2 FQNEAQ (reference sequence). The CDR3 has 14 residues. CDR3 bases: TGTGCCAGCAGCTGGACTAGCGGGAAGGCCCGCGCGTACTTC. The encoded protein is CASSWTSGKARAYF.

The J gene is TRBJ1-4, the V gene TRBV7-9; 9 bases map to TRBD1. With 5 bases clipped from V and 8 bases from J, the junction kept 9 bases outside the gene matches. There are 15 residues in the CDR3. CDR1 and CDR2 from the germline V gene are SEHNR and FQNEAQ (reference sequence). The CDR3 bases are TGTGCCAGCAGCGAGACAGGGGGATTTTTAGAAAAACTGTTTTTT. It translates to CASSETGGFLEKLFF.

This clone was seen only a few times. The chain couples TRBV7-9 to TRBJ1-3; a weak D match, TRBD1 (5 bases). This CDR3 spans 15 amino acids. Germline V CDR1 and CDR2: SEHNR, FQNEAQ (reference sequence). Trimming pared 3 bases from V and 0 bases from J, leaving 9 bases between. The CDR3 sequence is CASSFPGGSGNTIYF. The CDR3 DNA sequence: TGTGCCAGCAGCTTCCCGGGGGGCTCTGGAAACACCATATATTTT.

The CDR3 DNA reads TGTGCCAGCAGTGGGGCCCCATTTTACCCCCAGCATTTT. Protein product: CASSGAPFYPQHF. The chain links TRBV6-1 to TRBJ1-5; D is undetermined. V dropped 4 bases and J dropped 10 bases, with 14 bases sitting between them. In germline, CDR1 is MNHNS, CDR2 SASEGT. The length of the CDR3 is 13 residues.

In the case of this clone: Compared with germline, one end of the junction differs, possibly owing to a read error. The genes are TRBV5-1 and TRBJ1-2, with 7 nucleotides matching TRBD1. The CDR3 sequence is 12 residues long. Germline assignment: CDR1 SGHRS and CDR2 YFSETQ. CDR3: CASSQGGGGYPF. The CDR3 DNA is TGCGCCAGCAGTCAGGGGGGTGGAGGCTACCCCTTC.

This chain connects TRBV27 to TRBJ2-7; D uncertain. Germline V lookup: CDR1 MNHEY, CDR2 SMNVEV (reference sequence). The length of the CDR3 is 12 residues. V lost 5 bases and J lost 3, with 8 bases in between. The CDR3 nucleotides read TGTGCCAGCAGTCCAACTATCTACGAGCAGTACTTC. It translates to CASSPTIYEQYF.

This clone was seen only a few times. The chain employs TRBV10-3 and TRBJ2-1; 8 bases match TRBD2. This CDR3 is 14 amino acids long. Germline lookup yields CDR1 ENHRY and CDR2 SYGVKD. Trimming removed 5 bases from V and 5 bases from J; junction bases left unmatched: 5. CDR3 loop: CAISSGSYHNEQFF. The CDR3 nucleotides read TGTGCCATCAGTAGCGGGAGTTACCACAATGAGCAGTTCTTC.

This chain uses TRBV19 with TRBJ2-7; possible D gene TRBD2, 5 bases. The CDR3 contains 11 residues. From germline, CDR1 is LNHDA and CDR2 SQIVND (reference sequence). V was clipped by 4 bases and J by 6 bases, with 7 bases between them. The CDR3 DNA reads TGTGCCAGTAGTAAGAGCGGCGAGCAGTACTTC. It codes for CASSKSGEQYF.

The chain employs TRBV6-6 and TRBJ1-1; a weak D match, TRBD1 (5 bases). V lost 2 bases, J lost 9 bases, and 19 bases lay in between. Germline values: CDR1 MNHNY, CDR2 SVGAGI (reference sequence). The CDR3 is 15 residues long. Here the CDR3 reads CASSYILGQGVKAFF. The CDR3 DNA reads TGTGCCAGCAGTTACATCTTGGGTCAGGGTGTCAAAGCTTTCTTT.

This sequence joins TRBV9 and TRBJ1-1; 9 nucleotides align to TRBD1. Germline V lookup: CDR1 SGDLS, CDR2 YYNGEE. V shed 0 bases, J shed 5 bases, and the junction held 5 bases outside the gene matches. This CDR3 has 15 amino acids. Here the CDR3 DNA reads TGTGCCAGCAGCGTAGAGGGACAGGGAAGGACTGAAGCTTTCTTT. This translates into CASSVEGQGRTEAFF.

The rearrangement links TRBV7-2 to TRBJ2-2; the match to TRBD2 covers 10 bases. J was trimmed by 0 bases and V by 4 bases; bases with no gene match: 5. The CDR3 has 17 residues. CDR1 and CDR2 from the germline V gene are SGHTA and FQGNSA. Written as DNA, the CDR3 is TGTGCCAGCAGCTCCTTTCTAGCGGGAGCGAACACCGGGGAGCTGTTTTTT. This encodes CASSSFLAGANTGELFF.

This clone was found once. The chain links TRBV28 to TRBJ1-4; D is possibly TRBD1 (6 bases). The CDR3 covers 15 residues. Trimming removed 3 bases from V and 3 bases from J, with 11 bases in between. Germline CDR1 and CDR2: MDHEN and SYDVKM. The CDR3 loop reads CASSFRGTANEKLFF. DNA for the CDR3: TGTGCCAGCAGTTTCAGGGGTACGGCTAATGAAAAACTGTTTTTT. The full variable domain, rest sourced from reference TRBV28 and TRBJ1-4, is DVKVTQSSRYLVKRTGEKVFLECVQDMDHENMFWYRQDPGLGLRLIYFSYDVKMKEKGDIPEGYSVSREKKERFSLILESASTNQTSMYLCASSFRGTANEKLFFGSGTQLSVL.

The chain has TRBV11-1 and TRBJ2-7; 10 bases are shared with TRBD1. Germline CDR1 is SGHAT and CDR2 is FQDESV (reference sequence). CDR3 length: 15 residues. V gave up 5 bases and J gave up 4 bases; unmatched junction bases: 8. The CDR3 protein is CASSPLDRGQYEQYF. The CDR3 DNA follows: TGTGCCAGCAGCCCCCTCGACAGGGGGCAATACGAGCAGTACTTC.

J is TRBJ2-2 and V is TRBV7-9; D is perhaps TRBD2 (6 bases). Trimming took 5 bases from V and 9 from J, leaving 10 bases between them. There are 12 residues in the CDR3. Per germline, CDR1 SEHNR and CDR2 FQNEAQ (reference sequence). DNA for the CDR3: TGTGCCAGCAGCCAAACTAGCTGGGAGCTGTTTTTT. It yields the protein CASSQTSWELFF. The entire variable domain, with the rest obtained from reference TRBV7-9 and TRBJ2-2, is as follows: DTGVSQNPRHKITKRGQNVTFRCDPISEHNRLYWYRQTLGQGPEFLTYFQNEAQLEKSRLLSDRFSAERPKGSFSTLEIQRTEQGDSAMYLCASSQTSWELFFGEGSRLTVL.

The chain has TRBV28 and TRBJ1-6; D not resolved. V lost 3 bases and J lost 6, with 15 bases in between. Germline V gene sequence: CDR1 MDHEN, CDR2 SYDVKM. The CDR3 consists of 16 residues. The CDR3 loop is CASSFGIGLTNSPLHF. The CDR3 DNA is TGTGCCAGCAGTTTTGGTATTGGACTGACTAATTCACCCCTCCACTTT.